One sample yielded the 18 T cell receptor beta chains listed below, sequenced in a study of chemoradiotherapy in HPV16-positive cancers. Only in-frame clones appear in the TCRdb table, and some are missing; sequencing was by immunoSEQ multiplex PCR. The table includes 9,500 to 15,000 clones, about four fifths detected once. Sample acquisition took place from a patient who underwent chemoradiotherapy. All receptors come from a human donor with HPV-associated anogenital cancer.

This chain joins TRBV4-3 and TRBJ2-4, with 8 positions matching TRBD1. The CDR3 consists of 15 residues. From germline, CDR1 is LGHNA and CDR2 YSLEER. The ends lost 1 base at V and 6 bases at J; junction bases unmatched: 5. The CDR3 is CASSQGTGYGNIQYF. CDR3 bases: TGCGCCAGCAGCCAAGGGACAGGGTATGGAAACATTCAGTACTTC.

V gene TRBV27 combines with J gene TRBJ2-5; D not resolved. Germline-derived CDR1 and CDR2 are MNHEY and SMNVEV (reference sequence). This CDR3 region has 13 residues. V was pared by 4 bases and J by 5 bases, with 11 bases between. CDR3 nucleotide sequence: TGTGCCAGCAGTTGGTTAATTGGGGAGACCCAGTACTTC. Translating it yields CASSWLIGETQYF.

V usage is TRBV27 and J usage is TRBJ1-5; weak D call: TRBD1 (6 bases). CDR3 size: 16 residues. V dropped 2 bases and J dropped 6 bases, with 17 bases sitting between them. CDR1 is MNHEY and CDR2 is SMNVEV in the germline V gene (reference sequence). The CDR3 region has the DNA TGTGCCAGCAGTTTAACAGGGCCCCTTCTCTCTCAGCCCCAGCATTTT. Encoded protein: CASSLTGPLLSQPQHF.

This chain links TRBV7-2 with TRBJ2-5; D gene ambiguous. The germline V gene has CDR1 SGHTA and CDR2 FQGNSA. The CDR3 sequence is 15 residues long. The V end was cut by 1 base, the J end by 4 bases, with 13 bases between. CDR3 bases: TGTGCCAGCAGCTTAGTCCCGGGCGGCGGAGAGACCCAGTACTTC. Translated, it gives CASSLVPGGGETQYF.

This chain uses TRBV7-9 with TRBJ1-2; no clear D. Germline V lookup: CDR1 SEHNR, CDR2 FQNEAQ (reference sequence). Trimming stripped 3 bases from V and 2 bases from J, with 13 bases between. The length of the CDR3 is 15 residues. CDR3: CASSFRDISNYGYTF. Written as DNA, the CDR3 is TGTGCCAGCAGCTTCCGTGACATATCAAACTATGGCTACACCTTC.

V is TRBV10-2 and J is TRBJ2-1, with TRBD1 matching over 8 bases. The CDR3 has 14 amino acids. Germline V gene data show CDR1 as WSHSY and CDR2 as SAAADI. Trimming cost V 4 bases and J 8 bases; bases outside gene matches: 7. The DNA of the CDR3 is TGCGCCAGCAGTGTCGGGACAGGTGTCGATGAGCAGTTCTTC. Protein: CASSVGTGVDEQFF.

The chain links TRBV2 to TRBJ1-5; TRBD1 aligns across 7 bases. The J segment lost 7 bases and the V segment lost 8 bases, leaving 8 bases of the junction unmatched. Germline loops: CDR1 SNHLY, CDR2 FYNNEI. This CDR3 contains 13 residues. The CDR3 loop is CASGRDSQQPQHF. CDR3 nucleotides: TGTGCCAGCGGCCGGGACAGTCAACAGCCCCAGCATTTT.

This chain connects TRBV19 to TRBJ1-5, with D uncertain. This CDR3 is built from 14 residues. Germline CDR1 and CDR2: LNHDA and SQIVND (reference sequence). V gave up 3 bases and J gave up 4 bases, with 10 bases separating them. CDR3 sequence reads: CASSIRVYNQPQHF. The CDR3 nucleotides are TGTGCCAGTAGTATTAGGGTTTATAATCAGCCCCAGCATTTT.

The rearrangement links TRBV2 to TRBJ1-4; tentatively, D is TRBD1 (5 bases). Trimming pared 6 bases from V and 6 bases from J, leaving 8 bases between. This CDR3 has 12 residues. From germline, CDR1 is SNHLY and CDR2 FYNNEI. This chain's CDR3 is CASRAGHEKLFF. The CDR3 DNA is TGTGCCAGCAGGGCAGGGCATGAAAAACTGTTTTTT.

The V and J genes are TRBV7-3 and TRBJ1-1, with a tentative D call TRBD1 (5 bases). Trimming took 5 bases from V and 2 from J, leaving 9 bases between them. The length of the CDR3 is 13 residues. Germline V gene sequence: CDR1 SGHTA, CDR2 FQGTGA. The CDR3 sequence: CASSAQGNTEAFF. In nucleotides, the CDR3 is TGTGCCAGCAGCGCTCAGGGTAACACTGAAGCTTTCTTT. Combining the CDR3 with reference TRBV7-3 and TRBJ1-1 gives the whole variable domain GAGVSQTPSNKVTEKGKYVELRCDPISGHTALYWYRQSLGQGPEFLIYFQGTGAADDSGLPNDRFFAVRPEGSVSTLKIQRTERGDSAVYLCASSAQGNTEAFFGQGTRLTVV.

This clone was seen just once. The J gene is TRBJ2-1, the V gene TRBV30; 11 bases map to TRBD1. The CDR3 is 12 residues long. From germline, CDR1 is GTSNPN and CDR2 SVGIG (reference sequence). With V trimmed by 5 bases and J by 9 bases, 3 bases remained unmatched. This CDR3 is CAWGGTGGEQFF. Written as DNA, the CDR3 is TGTGCCTGGGGCGGGACAGGGGGTGAGCAGTTCTTC. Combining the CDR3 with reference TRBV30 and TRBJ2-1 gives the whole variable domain SQTIHQWPATLVQPVGSPLSLECTVEGTSNPNLYWYRQAAGRGLQLLFYSVGIGQISSEVPQNLSASRPQDRQFILSSKKLLLSDSGFYLCAWGGTGGEQFFGPGTRLTVL.

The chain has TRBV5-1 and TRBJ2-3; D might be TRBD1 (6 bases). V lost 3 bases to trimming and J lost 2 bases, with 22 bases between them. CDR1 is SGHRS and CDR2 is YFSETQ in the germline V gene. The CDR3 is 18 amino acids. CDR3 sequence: CASSSERRTESYTDTQYF. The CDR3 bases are TGCGCCAGCAGCTCCGAGAGGCGGACAGAATCTTACACAGATACGCAGTATTTT.

The CDR3 DNA is TGTGCTAGTGGCTCCAATCGGGGTTCTGGCAATTCACCCCTCCACTTT. Amino acids: CASGSNRGSGNSPLHF. This rearrangement joins TRBV12-5 to TRBJ1-6; D is undetermined. The germline V gene has CDR1 LGHNT and CDR2 FRNRAP. V was trimmed by 6 bases and J by 7 bases, leaving 19 bases between them. The CDR3 runs to 16 residues.

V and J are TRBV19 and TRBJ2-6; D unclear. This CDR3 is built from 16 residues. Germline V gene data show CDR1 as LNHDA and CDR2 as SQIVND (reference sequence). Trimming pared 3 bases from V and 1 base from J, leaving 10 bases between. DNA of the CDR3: TGTGCCAGTAGTATCGGCCCCTCATCTGGGGCCAACGTCCTGACTTTC. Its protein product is CASSIGPSSGANVLTF.

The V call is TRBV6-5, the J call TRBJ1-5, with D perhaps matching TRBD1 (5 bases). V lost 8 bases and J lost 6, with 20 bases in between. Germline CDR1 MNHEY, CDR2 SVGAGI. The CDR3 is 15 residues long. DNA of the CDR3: TGTGCCAGCGGGCGGGGACGTCTAGACGGTCAGCCCCAGCATTTT. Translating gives CASGRGRLDGQPQHF.

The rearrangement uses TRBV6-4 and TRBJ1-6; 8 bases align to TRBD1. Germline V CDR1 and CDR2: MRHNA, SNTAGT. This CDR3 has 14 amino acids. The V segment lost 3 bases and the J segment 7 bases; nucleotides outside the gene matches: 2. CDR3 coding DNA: TGTGCCAGCAGTGAGACAGGGGTAAATTCACCCCTCCACTTT. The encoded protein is CASSETGVNSPLHF.

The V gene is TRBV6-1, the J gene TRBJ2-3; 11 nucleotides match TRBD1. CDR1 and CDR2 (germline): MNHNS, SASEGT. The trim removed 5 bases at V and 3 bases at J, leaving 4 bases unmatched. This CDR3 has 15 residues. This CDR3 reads CASSLGTGGTDTQYF. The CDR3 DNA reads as TGTGCCAGCAGTCTAGGGACAGGGGGTACAGATACGCAGTATTTT.

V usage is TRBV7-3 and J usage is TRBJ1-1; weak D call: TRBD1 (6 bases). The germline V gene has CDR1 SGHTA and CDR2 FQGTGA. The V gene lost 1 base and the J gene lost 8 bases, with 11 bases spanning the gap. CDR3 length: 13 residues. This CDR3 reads CASSLIRTAEAFF. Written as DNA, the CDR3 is TGTGCCAGCAGCTTAATAAGGACAGCCGAAGCTTTCTTT.